The rows below give T cell receptor beta chains drawn from one sample of a study of CXCR3-negative and CXCR3-positive naive CD8 T cells. TCRdb reanalyzed the 5' RACE reads and collapses them to one entry per CDR3 protein, without DNA. The table lists about 57,000 distinct CDR3 sequences. What was sequenced was memory CD8+ T cells from blood. These receptors were obtained from a human donor in good health. Some clones in this sample may be carry-over from other donors' samples. Each CDR3 is given with its conserved first and last residue. Fields, in order: clone size, V gene, J gene, CDR3 protein. The size of a clone is reported for some rows only, either as once, few or many, or as a class for expanded clones.

>.|TRBV20-1|TRBJ2-7
CSARDLTRAYYEQYF
>medium-sized|TRBV6-5|TRBJ1-5
CASSTGTGGGYQPQHF
>.|TRBV20-1|TRBJ2-7
CSARGLGDTYEQYF
>.|TRBV29-1|TRBJ2-7
CSVGTSASYEQYF
>.|TRBV20-1|TRBJ2-1
CSARGGRDNEQFF
>.|TRBV5-1|TRBJ2-1
CASSLPAYNEQFF
>.|TRBV29-1|TRBJ2-1
CSVEDGDRYNEQFF
>.|TRBV7-9|TRBJ2-3
CASSPPVGGAVDTQYF
>.|TRBV4-2|TRBJ2-5
CASSQDFVLAEETQYF
>.|TRBV6-5|TRBJ2-7
CASSGPSYEQYF
>.|TRBV11-2|TRBJ2-7
CASSFVQGREQYF
>.|TRBV6-6|TRBJ2-7
CASSYGGLAAYEQYF
>.|TRBV5-4|TRBJ1-2
CASSLVGTGVDYGYTF
>.|TRBV20-1|TRBJ2-5
CSAENQGAQETQYF
>.|TRBV4-1|TRBJ2-7
CASSQVRTGAFEQYF
>.|TRBV19|TRBJ2-7
CASSLQGGEQYF
>.|TRBV11-2|TRBJ2-3
CASSGFTGDPDTQYF
>.|TRBV3-1|TRBJ1-6
CASSQVTPAGYNSPLHF
>.|TRBV27|TRBJ1-1
CASRDPTGWTEAFF
>.|TRBV29-1|TRBJ2-2
CSVLTGQGKVSGELFF
>.|TRBV29-1|TRBJ2-3
CSVEGGDLRTDTQYF
>.|TRBV29-1|TRBJ2-2
CSAPGQTGELFF
>.|TRBV20-1|TRBJ1-3
CSARDLTDFSSGNTIYF
>.|TRBV7-9|TRBJ1-2
CASSPFRTGNGYTF
>.|TRBV29-1|TRBJ2-7
CSVRWTGQPYEQYF
>.|TRBV7-9|TRBJ2-7
CASSLPGTDYEQYF
>.|TRBV29-1|TRBJ2-7
CSVEDRSYEQYF
>.|TRBV30|TRBJ1-1
CAWRRGGVVTEAFF
>.|TRBV29-1|TRBJ1-1
CSVEVNTEAFF
>.|TRBV19|TRBJ1-1
CASTHRPEGTEAFF
>.|TRBV29-1|TRBJ2-1
CSVPHSNEQFF
>.|TRBV15|TRBJ2-3
CATSRDFASGGSTDTQYF
>.|TRBV28|TRBJ2-5
CASSSRAEETQYF
>.|TRBV23-1|TRBJ2-1
CASSHHGLASSYEQFF
>.|TRBV28|TRBJ2-1
CASSLWKSGDEQFF
>.|TRBV12-3/TRBV12-4|TRBJ2-5
CASSQAWGAEVQETQYF
>.|TRBV30|TRBJ1-5
CAWSVPGGNQPQHF
>.|TRBV5-1|TRBJ1-1
CAGSLEPGEGNTEAFF
>.|TRBV12-3/TRBV12-4|TRBJ2-1
CASSLRRDRYNEQFF
>.|TRBV29-1|TRBJ1-5
CSATTGVESNQPQHF
>.|TRBV4-1|TRBJ2-2
CASSRAYTNTGELFF
>.|TRBV6-5|TRBJ2-7
CASSYSTSGTYEQYF
>.|TRBV7-2|TRBJ2-7
CASSLLSRDLYEQYF
>.|TRBV7-6|TRBJ1-2
CASSPETGGSYTF
>.|TRBV21-1|TRBJ2-3
CASLLRGGETDTQYF
>.|TRBV7-6|TRBJ2-1
CASSLASGNNEQFF
>.|TRBV29-1|TRBJ2-1
CSVGSGGVYYNEQFF
>.|TRBV19|TRBJ2-1
CASSITGIKSYNEQFF
>.|TRBV20-1|TRBJ2-5
CSAREPVAQETQYF
>.|TRBV4-2|TRBJ2-4
CASSDGPVLAKNIQYF
>.|TRBV6-2/TRBV6-3|TRBJ2-1
CASSYPVNEQFF
>.|TRBV12-3/TRBV12-4|TRBJ2-7
CASSLTGIHEQYF
>.|TRBV6-1|TRBJ1-1
CASSEKGGWSRAFF
>.|TRBV5-5|TRBJ1-5
CASTPSGQNNQPQHF
>.|TRBV20-1|TRBJ2-7
CSAYPRDSSEQYF
>.|TRBV4-1|TRBJ2-7
CASSQGGGRVYEQYF
>.|TRBV20-1|TRBJ1-2
CSAMDREAYGYTF
>.|TRBV2|TRBJ2-7
CASSELRQFHYEQYF
>.|TRBV6-5|TRBJ2-2
CASSYSLDREPAGELFF
>.|TRBV20-1|TRBJ2-5
CSARDLGEGETQYF